This TCR beta chain was profiled in a study of liver allograft versus peripheral blood T cells. For the study at large: Peripheral blood of the recipients supplied T cell receptor repertoires that were compared with those in transplanted livers.

General study points: Peripheral blood reportedly held T cell receptor repertoires that differed from those inside liver allografts.

TCRdb fed the reads into MiXCR, producing one record per CDR3 protein. Of over 15,000 distinct CDR3 sequences in the sample, approximately 20% were seen once. The V gene's germline CDR1 is DFQATT and CDR2 SNEGSKA (reference sequence). The CDR3 totals 15 residues. Trimming left V 2 bases short and J 8 bases short, with 18 bases between. This clonotype was picked up one time. What it binds is not known. This TCR was recovered from a human patient who had a liver transplant. Part of the T cell pool may stem from the graft donor. This sequence joins TRBV20-1 and TRBJ1-4, with D possibly matching TRBD1 (6 bases). The CDR3 DNA follows: TGCAGTGCTAGAAGTACAGGGCTCCTTAGGGAAAAACTGTTTTTT. Its translation is CSARSTGLLREKLFF.